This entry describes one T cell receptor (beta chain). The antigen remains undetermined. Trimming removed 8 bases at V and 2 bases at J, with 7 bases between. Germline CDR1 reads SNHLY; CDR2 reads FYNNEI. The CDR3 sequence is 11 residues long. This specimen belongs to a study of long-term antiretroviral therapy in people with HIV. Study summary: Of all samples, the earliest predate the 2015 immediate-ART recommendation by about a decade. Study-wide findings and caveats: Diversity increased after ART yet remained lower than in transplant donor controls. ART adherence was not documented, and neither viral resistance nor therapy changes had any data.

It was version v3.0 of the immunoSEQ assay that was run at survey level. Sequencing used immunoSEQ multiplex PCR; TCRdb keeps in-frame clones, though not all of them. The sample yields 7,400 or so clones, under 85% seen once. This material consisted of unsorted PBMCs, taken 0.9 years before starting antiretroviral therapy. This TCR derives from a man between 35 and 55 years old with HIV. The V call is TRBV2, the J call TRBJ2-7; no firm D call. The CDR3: CASASTYEQYF. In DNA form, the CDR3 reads TGTGCCAGCGCGTCGACCTACGAGCAGTACTTC.